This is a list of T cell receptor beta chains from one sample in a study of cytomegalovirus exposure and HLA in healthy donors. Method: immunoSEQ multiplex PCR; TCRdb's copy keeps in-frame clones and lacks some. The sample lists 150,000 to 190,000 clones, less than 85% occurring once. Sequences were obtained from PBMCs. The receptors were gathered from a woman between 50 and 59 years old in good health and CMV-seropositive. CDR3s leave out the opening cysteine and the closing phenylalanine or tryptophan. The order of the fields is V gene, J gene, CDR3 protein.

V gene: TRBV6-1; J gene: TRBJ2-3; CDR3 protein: ASRRESTDTQY
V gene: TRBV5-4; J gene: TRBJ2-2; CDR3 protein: ASSPGGAGASNTGELF
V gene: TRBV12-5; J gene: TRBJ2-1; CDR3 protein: ASGLVNRNYNEQF
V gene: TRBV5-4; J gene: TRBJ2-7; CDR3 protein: ASSLADRKEQY
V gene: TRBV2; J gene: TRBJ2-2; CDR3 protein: ASRGTGRSANTGELF
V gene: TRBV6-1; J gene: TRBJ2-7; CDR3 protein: ASSPPRLSSYEQY
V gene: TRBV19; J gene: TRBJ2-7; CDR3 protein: AGSPRPDRNHEQY
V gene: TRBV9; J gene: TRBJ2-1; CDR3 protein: ASSVQGTSLYNEQF
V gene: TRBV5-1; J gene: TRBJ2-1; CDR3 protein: ASSFSTGGEQF
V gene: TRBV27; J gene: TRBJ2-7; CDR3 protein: ASRKGDGYEQY
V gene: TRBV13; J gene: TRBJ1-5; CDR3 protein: ASSPGGQPQH
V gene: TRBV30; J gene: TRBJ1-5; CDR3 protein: AWSVEGRPQH
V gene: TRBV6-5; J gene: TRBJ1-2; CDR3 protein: ASSYRAYGYT
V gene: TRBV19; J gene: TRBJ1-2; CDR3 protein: ATNEGAQGYT
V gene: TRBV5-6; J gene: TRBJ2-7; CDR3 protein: ASSSDRGVGNEQY
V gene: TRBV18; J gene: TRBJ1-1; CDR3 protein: ASSPGNGGNTEAF
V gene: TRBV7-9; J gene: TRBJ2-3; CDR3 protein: ASSPSGYTDTQY
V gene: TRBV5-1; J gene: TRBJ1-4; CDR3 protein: ASSRDSEKLF
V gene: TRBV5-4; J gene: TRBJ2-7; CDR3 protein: ASSLEVLAGGPREQY
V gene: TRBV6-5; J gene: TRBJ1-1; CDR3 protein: ASRPSGGVNTEAF
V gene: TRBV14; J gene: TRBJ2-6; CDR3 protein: ASSQRGGLSGANVLT
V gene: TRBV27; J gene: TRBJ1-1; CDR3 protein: ASSLRGGVGTEAF
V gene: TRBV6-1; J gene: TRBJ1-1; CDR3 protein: ASSETGWVSAF
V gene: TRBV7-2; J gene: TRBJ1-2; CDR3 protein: ASITGGGYT
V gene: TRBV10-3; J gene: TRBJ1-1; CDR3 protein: AISVGGPPEAF
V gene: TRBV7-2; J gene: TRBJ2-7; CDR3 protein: ASSAFGQPSYEQY
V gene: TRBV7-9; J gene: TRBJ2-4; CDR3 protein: SSSEAGGTKNIQY
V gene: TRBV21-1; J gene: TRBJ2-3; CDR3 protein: ASSKLGTRNTDTQY
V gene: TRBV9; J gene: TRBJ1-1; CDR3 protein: ASNPAGGNTEAF
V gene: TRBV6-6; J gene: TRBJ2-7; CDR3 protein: ASSYVAGGTGEQY
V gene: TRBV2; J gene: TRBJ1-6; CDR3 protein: ASSAGGSNSPLH
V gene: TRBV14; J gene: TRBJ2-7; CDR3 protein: ASSLPGRGGYEQY
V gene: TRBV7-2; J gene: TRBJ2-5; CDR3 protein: ASSFDTFERGETQY
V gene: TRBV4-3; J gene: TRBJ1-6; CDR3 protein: ASSQDLRFQGNNSPLH
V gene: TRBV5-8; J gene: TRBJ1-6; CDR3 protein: ASSLVGQPLH
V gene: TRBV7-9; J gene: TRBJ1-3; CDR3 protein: ASSETGDSGNTIY
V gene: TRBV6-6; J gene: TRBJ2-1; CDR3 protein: ASSYPTGTSNEQF
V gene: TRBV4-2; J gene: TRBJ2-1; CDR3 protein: ASSPSGQGGNEQF
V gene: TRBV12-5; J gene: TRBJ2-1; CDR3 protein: ASGLGHTSYNEQF
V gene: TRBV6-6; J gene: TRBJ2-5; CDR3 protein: ASSPTSGGPATQY
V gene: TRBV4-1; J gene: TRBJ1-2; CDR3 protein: ASNEGGVDYGYT
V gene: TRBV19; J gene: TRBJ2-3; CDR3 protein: ASSLGTATDTQY
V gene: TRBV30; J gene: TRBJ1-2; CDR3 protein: ASVQGNYGYT
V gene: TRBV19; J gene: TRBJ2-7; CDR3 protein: ASSIDPHSRSEQY
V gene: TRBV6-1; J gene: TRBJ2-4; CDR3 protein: ASNARKNIQY
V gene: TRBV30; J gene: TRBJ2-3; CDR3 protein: AWSGTGGLRSTDTQY
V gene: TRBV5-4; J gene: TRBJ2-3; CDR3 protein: ASSWQLDTQY
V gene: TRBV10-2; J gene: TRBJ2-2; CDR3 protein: ASSGMGGRTGELF
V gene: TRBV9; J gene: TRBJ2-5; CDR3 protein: ASSANQETQY
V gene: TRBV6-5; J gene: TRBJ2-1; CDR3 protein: ASRRNNEQF
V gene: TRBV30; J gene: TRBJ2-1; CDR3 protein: AWRPRDRDNEQF
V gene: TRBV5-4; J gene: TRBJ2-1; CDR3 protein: ASSLSRGANEQF
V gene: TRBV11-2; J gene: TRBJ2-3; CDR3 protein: ASSLDLLGDTQY
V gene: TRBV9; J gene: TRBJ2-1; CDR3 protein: ASSVASGGKNEQF
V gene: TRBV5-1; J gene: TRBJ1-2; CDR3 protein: ASSLDRGMGGYT
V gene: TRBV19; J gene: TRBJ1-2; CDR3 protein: ASSRQLFNYGYT
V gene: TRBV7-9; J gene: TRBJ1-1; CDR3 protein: ASSSRGGNTEAF